The 30 T cell receptor beta chains below all came from one sample that was sequenced in a study of blood T cells in healthy people across ages. A second PCR, run for 7 to 11 cycles, used a sample-barcoded 5' primer plus a J-beta primer mix. Via MiXCR, TCRdb re-called the 5' RACE reads, giving one row per CDR3 protein. The sample records 600,000 to 850,000 distinct CDR3 sequences, roughly 43% being singletons. The sequenced sample was blood. The origin of the receptors is an older woman in good health.

The CDR3 bases are TGTGCCAGCAACCCCTGGAGGGGAAATCAGCCCCAGCATTTT. The encoded protein is CASNPWRGNQPQHF. The chain joins TRBV5-6 to TRBJ1-5; a weak D match, TRBD1 (5 bases). The CDR3 contains 14 residues. Per the germline V gene, CDR1 is SGHDT and CDR2 is YYEEEE. V gave up 6 bases and J gave up 4 bases, with 14 bases separating them.

V is TRBV4-3 and J is TRBJ2-1; the D gene is possibly TRBD2 (5 bases). CDR1 is LGHNA, CDR2 YSLEER, per germline. Trimming removed 1 base from V and 4 bases from J, with 11 bases in between. There are 15 residues in the CDR3. This chain's CDR3 is CASSQGGLGYNEQFF. Written as DNA, the CDR3 is TGCGCCAGCAGCCAAGGCGGGCTTGGGTACAATGAGCAGTTCTTC.

The table lists this clonotype with a few counts. The chain employs TRBV20-1 and TRBJ2-3; TRBD2 might be the D (6 bases). The length of the CDR3 is 15 residues. V lost 0 bases and J 0 bases, leaving 10 bases between the germline ends. Germline V lookup: CDR1 DFQATT, CDR2 SNEGSKA (reference sequence). CDR3 amino acids: CSARDPGRSTDTQYF. The DNA for the CDR3 is TGCAGTGCTAGAGATCCGGGGAGGAGCACAGATACGCAGTATTTT.

This clonotype was observed a handful of times. The V call is TRBV7-8, the J call TRBJ2-7; D may be TRBD2 (5 bases). Per the germline V gene, CDR1 is SGHVS and CDR2 is FQNEAQ. This CDR3 has 14 residues. V was cut by 2 bases and J by 3 bases, with 11 bases left in between. The CDR3 nucleotides are TGTGCCAGCAGCTTACAACTAGGAGTCTACGAGCAGTACTTC. Protein product: CASSLQLGVYEQYF.

In regard to this clonotype: The CDR3 end shows no conserved phenylalanine or tryptophan, and so a read error is likely. V gene TRBV29-1 combines with J gene TRBJ2-2; 7 bases are shared with TRBD2. V lost 7 bases to trimming and J lost 6 bases; unmatched junction nucleotides: 8. Per the germline V gene, CDR1 is SQVTM and CDR2 is ANQGSEA. This CDR3 is built from 13 residues. The CDR3 loop reads CSGAGAVPGELFY. For the CDR3, the DNA is TGCAGCGGTGCGGGAGCTGTTCCCGGGGAGCTGTTTTAT.

This clonotype was observed a few times. This sequence joins TRBV2 and TRBJ2-7; D uncertain. The length of the CDR3 is 11 residues. The germline CDR1 and CDR2 sequences are SNHLY and FYNNEI. The V end lost 8 bases, the J end lost 3 bases, and 8 bases lay between the germline ends. CDR3 sequence: CASLGYYEQYF. The CDR3 DNA sequence: TGTGCCAGCCTAGGGTACTACGAGCAGTACTTC. The full variable domain, completed using reference TRBV2 and TRBJ2-7, is EPEVTQTPSHQVTQMGQEVILRCVPISNHLYFYWYRQILGQKVEFLVSFYNNEISEKSEIFDDQFSVERPDGSNFTLKIRSTKLEDSAMYFCASLGYYEQYFGPGTRLTVT.

This clonotype was recorded at least ten times. The V and J genes are TRBV6-5 and TRBJ2-1; TRBD1 matches 7 bases. This CDR3 has 13 residues. Germline lookup yields CDR1 MNHEY and CDR2 SVGAGI. J lost 4 bases, V lost 6 bases, and 3 bases had no gene match. CDR3 sequence (DNA): TGTGCCAGCAGCCGGACAGGTTACAATGAGCAGTTCTTC. Translating gives CASSRTGYNEQFF.

The V gene is TRBV20-1, the J gene TRBJ2-5, with a possible D match to TRBD2 (6 bases). The CDR3 spans 12 residues. Germline-derived CDR1 and CDR2 are DFQATT and SNEGSKA (reference sequence). The V end lost 5 bases, the J end lost 1 base, and 8 bases lay between the germline ends. The CDR3 nucleotides read TGCAGTGCTGGGACTTTCCAAGAGACCCAGTACTTC. This codes for CSAGTFQETQYF.

The chain recombines TRBV12-3 or TRBV12-4 with TRBJ2-1, with D perhaps matching TRBD1 (6 bases). With 2 bases removed from V and 3 bases from J, the gap between germline ends came to 11 bases. The CDR3 length is 15 residues. The DNA of the CDR3 is TGTGCCAGCAGTTTACCCGGACAGAACTACAATGAGCAGTTCTTC. Translating gives CASSLPGQNYNEQFF.

This chain uses TRBV5-1 with TRBJ2-1, with 8 bases matching TRBD2. This CDR3 is 16 amino acids long. CDR1 and CDR2 from the germline V gene are SGHRS and YFSETQ. The J segment lost 0 bases and the V segment lost 3 bases, leaving 5 bases of the junction unmatched. The CDR3 is CASSSLAVLSYNEQFF. CDR3 bases: TGCGCCAGCAGCTCACTAGCGGTACTCTCCTACAATGAGCAGTTCTTC.

This clonotype was counted only a few times. CDR3 protein: CASSKASGNWSSDTQYF. CDR3 DNA: TGTGCCAGCAGCAAAGCAAGCGGAAATTGGTCTTCAGATACGCAGTATTTT. V and J are TRBV21-1 and TRBJ2-3; the tabulated D call, TRBD2, remains unverified against the DNA. TRBV21-1 is listed as a pseudogene. The CDR3 runs to 17 residues.

The CDR3 DNA reads as TGTGCCAGCAGCCCTAGGGCGGGAGGGAAAGATACGCAGTATTTT. Its translation: CASSPRAGGKDTQYF. The gene calls are TRBV7-2 and TRBJ2-3; TRBD2 matches at 9 bases. The V segment lost 5 bases and the J segment 5 bases; nucleotides outside the gene matches: 8. The CDR3 sequence is 15 residues long. Germline CDR1 and CDR2: SGHTA and FQGNSA.

The chain joins TRBV18 to TRBJ1-4; D might be TRBD1 (5 bases). This CDR3 has 15 residues. The ends were cut back, 6 bases at V and 0 bases at J, with 11 bases in the middle. The germline gives CDR1 KGHSH, CDR2 LQKENI. The chain's CDR3 is CASSPSGTTNEKLFF. The DNA of the CDR3 is TGTGCCAGCTCCCCTTCAGGGACAACTAATGAAAAACTGTTTTTT.

V usage is TRBV10-3 and J usage is TRBJ2-1; 12 bases align to TRBD2. CDR3 size: 16 residues. J was trimmed by 6 bases and V by 1 base; bases with no gene match: 4. CDR1 and CDR2 (germline): ENHRY, SYGVKD. CDR3: CAISEFTSGRTNEQFF. The CDR3 nucleotides read TGTGCCATCAGTGAGTTTACTAGCGGGAGGACCAATGAGCAGTTCTTC.

The V call is TRBV20-1, the J call TRBJ1-4; 8 bases agree with TRBD1. Germline CDR1 reads DFQATT; CDR2 reads SNEGSKA (reference sequence). V trimming: 6 bases; J trimming: 8 bases; junction bases outside the gene matches: 5. CDR3 length: 12 residues. The CDR3 DNA is TGCAGTGCGGGACAGGTATTGGAAAAACTGTTTTTT. Amino acids: CSAGQVLEKLFF.

There are a few counts of this clonotype. The V gene is TRBV7-9, the J gene TRBJ1-1; weak D call: TRBD1 (6 bases). This CDR3 is 15 amino acids long. Germline V CDR1 and CDR2: SEHNR, FQNEAQ (reference sequence). Trimming took off 4 bases at V and 5 bases at J, with 17 bases between the two ends. The CDR3 spells CASSSFGTGRTEAFF. Written as DNA, the CDR3 is TGTGCCAGCAGCTCCTTCGGTACAGGGAGGACTGAAGCTTTCTTT.

This clonotype appeared many times. The gene calls are TRBV11-2 and TRBJ2-5; 7 bases fit TRBD2. Germline loops: CDR1 SGHAT, CDR2 FQNNGV. The CDR3 sequence is 15 residues long. Trimming cost V 3 bases and J 2 bases; bases outside gene matches: 6. DNA of the CDR3: TGTGCCAGCAGCTTGGGAGGGGCTACACAAGAGACCCAGTACTTC. As protein: CASSLGGATQETQYF. Combining the CDR3 with reference TRBV11-2 and TRBJ2-5 gives the whole variable domain EAGVAQSPRYKIIEKRQSVAFWCNPISGHATLYWYQQILGQGPKLLIQFQNNGVVDDSQLPKDRFSAERLKGVDSTLKIQPAKLEDSAVYLCASSLGGATQETQYFGPGTRLLVL.

This clonotype was detected only a few times. CDR3 protein: CASSLTGYTDTQYF. The CDR3 DNA sequence: TGTGCCAGCTCGCTGACAGGCTACACAGATACGCAGTATTTT. The V and J genes are TRBV6-1 and TRBJ2-3, with D perhaps matching TRBD1 (6 bases). Trimming removed 8 bases from V and 2 bases from J, with 14 bases in between. Germline-derived CDR1 and CDR2 are MNHNS and SASEGT. The CDR3 loop spans 14 amino acids.

The V gene is TRBV6-5, the J gene TRBJ1-2; no clear D gene. The CDR3 loop spans 12 amino acids. Germline values: CDR1 MNHEY, CDR2 SVGAGI. V was trimmed by 6 bases and J by 10 bases, leaving 15 bases between them. The DNA for the CDR3 is TGTGCCAGCAGACCCGCGAGAGCCGCCTACACCTTC. Amino acid sequence: CASRPARAAYTF.

The chain has TRBV20-1 and TRBJ1-2; D is unclear. V lost 3 bases and J 2 bases, leaving 10 bases between the germline ends. This CDR3 contains 13 residues. The germline CDR1 and CDR2 sequences are DFQATT and SNEGSKA (reference sequence). CDR3 amino acids: CSARPDANYGYTF. The DNA for the CDR3 is TGCAGTGCTAGGCCAGACGCGAACTATGGCTACACCTTC.

The genes are TRBV2 and TRBJ2-3, with unresolved D. V gave up 1 base and J gave up 7 bases, with 15 bases separating them. CDR3 length equals 15 residues. Germline CDR1 is SNHLY and CDR2 is FYNNEI. This CDR3 reads CASSEGWGSTNTQYF. The CDR3 coding sequence is TGTGCCAGCAGTGAAGGATGGGGTTCAACAAATACGCAGTATTTT.

This clonotype was counted a few times. The chain recombines TRBV28 with TRBJ2-1; 14 bases align to TRBD2. Germline CDR1 MDHEN, CDR2 SYDVKM. The CDR3 is 15 residues long. The V gene end was trimmed by 4 bases and the J gene end by 9 bases; junction bases not matched to a gene: 5. This CDR3 reads CASSSTSGRASEQFF. The CDR3 DNA sequence: TGTGCCAGCAGTTCGACTAGCGGGAGGGCCAGTGAGCAGTTCTTC. Drawing the rest from reference TRBV28 and TRBJ2-1, the complete variable domain is DVKVTQSSRYLVKRTGEKVFLECVQDMDHENMFWYRQDPGLGLRLIYFSYDVKMKEKGDIPEGYSVSREKKERFSLILESASTNQTSMYLCASSSTSGRASEQFFGPGTRLTVL.

J is TRBJ1-1 and V is TRBV5-1; D uncertain. There are 14 residues in the CDR3. The ends were cut back, 4 bases at V and 1 base at J, with 11 bases in the middle. Looked up from germline, CDR1 is SGHRS and CDR2 is YFSETQ. The DNA of the CDR3 is TGCGCCAGCAGCAGATCGACGGAGAACACTGAAGCTTTCTTT. This encodes CASSRSTENTEAFF.

This clonotype was recorded many times. J is TRBJ2-5 and V is TRBV12-3 or TRBV12-4, with 9 positions matching TRBD2. V shed 1 base and J 4 bases; nucleotides not matched to a gene: 4. The CDR3 extends over 15 amino acids. The CDR3 sequence is CASSLEAGGLETQYF. As DNA, the CDR3 is TGTGCCAGCAGTTTAGAAGCGGGAGGCTTAGAGACCCAGTACTTC.

The J gene is TRBJ2-1, the V gene TRBV25-1; D gene ambiguous. The germline CDR1 and CDR2 sequences are MGHDK and SYGVNS. Trimming took 7 bases from V and 5 from J, leaving 15 bases between them. This CDR3 contains 14 residues. The CDR3 reads CASTERNRNNEQFF. Written as DNA, the CDR3 is TGTGCCAGCACCGAACGGAATCGAAACAATGAGCAGTTCTTC. The full variable domain, rest sourced from reference TRBV25-1 and TRBJ2-1, is EADIYQTPRYLVIGTGKKITLECSQTMGHDKMYWYQQDPGMELHLIHYSYGVNSTEKGDLSSESTVSRIRTEHFPLTLESARPSHTSQYLCASTERNRNNEQFFGPGTRLTVL.

In its sample, this clonotype was seen a few times. The CDR3 region is CATRTSGKYEQYF. The CDR3 DNA reads as TGTGCCACCCGGACTAGCGGGAAATACGAGCAGTACTTC. The chain recombines TRBV27 with TRBJ2-7, with 12 nucleotides matching TRBD2. The V gene end was trimmed by 10 bases and the J gene end by 4 bases; junction bases not matched to a gene: 5. The germline gives CDR1 MNHEY, CDR2 SMNVEV (reference sequence). The CDR3 covers 13 residues.

This clonotype has just one count. The CDR3 DNA reads TGCAGTGCTACAGGACTGACTAGCGGATCCCACGAGCAGTACTTC. Encoded protein: CSATGLTSGSHEQYF. This chain uses TRBV20-1 with TRBJ2-7, with 9 bases identical to TRBD2. This CDR3 contains 15 residues. Germline lookup yields CDR1 DFQATT and CDR2 SNEGSKA (reference sequence). V was pared by 4 bases and J by 5 bases, with 12 bases of the junction left unmatched.

This clonotype was counted only a few times. The chain carries TRBV11-1 and TRBJ2-5, with D unresolved. Trimming removed 6 bases from V and 3 bases from J, with 5 bases in between. This CDR3 has 11 residues. Germline V CDR1 and CDR2: SGHAT, FQDESV (reference sequence). CDR3 protein: CASRGKETQYF. CDR3 in DNA: TGTGCCAGCAGGGGGAAAGAGACCCAGTACTTC.

This clonotype is a singleton in its sample. The CDR3 bases are TGTGCCAGCAGCTTAGCGCTGCGGGGAGATACGCAGTATTTT. Translated: CASSLALRGDTQYF. The genes are TRBV7-2 and TRBJ2-3, with a possible D match to TRBD2 (6 bases). Trimming shortened V by 0 bases and J by 5 bases, and 9 bases separated the two germline ends. Looked up from germline, CDR1 is SGHTA and CDR2 is FQGNSA. This CDR3 has 14 residues.

This clonotype was seen more than once but under ten times. A much larger clone lies a single base off, so this may be a read error. The chain joins TRBV29-1 to TRBJ2-5; 7 nucleotides align to TRBD2. V gave up 4 bases and J gave up 1 base; unmatched junction bases: 6. Germline V gene data show CDR1 as SQVTM and CDR2 as ANQGSEA. The CDR3 sequence is 14 residues long. CDR3 region: CSVVGGVIQETQYF. DNA for the CDR3: TGCAGCGTTGTTGGGGGGGTGATCCAAGAGACCCAGTACTTC. The full variable domain, completed using reference TRBV29-1 and TRBJ2-5, is SAVISQKPSRDICQRGTSLTIQCQVDSQVTMMFWYRQQPGQSLTLIATANQGSEATYESGFVIDKFPISRPNLTFSTLTVSNMSPEDSSIYLCSVVGGVIQETQYFGPGTRLLVL.